This TCR beta chain was identified in a study of blood T cell repertoires in COVID-19. CDR1 and CDR2 (germline): SGDLS, YYNGEE. Germline trimming cut 4 bases from V and 6 bases from J; bases unmatched to any gene: 15. CDR3 size: 16 residues. Methods used by the authors: Reference gene primers were amplified, and this amplification served to estimate nucleated cell counts. The protocol was immunoSEQ multiplex PCR, while the TCRdb copy is restricted to in-frame clones and leaves out a portion. V and J calls and clone size are copied from that table; D and trimming were computed from the DNA. The data show around 99,000 clones, 79% seen once.

The TCR was taken from a woman older than 75 with active or convalescent COVID-19. Material: peripheral blood. This chain joins TRBV9 and TRBJ2-7, with 8 positions matching TRBD2. The CDR3 DNA sequence: TGTGCCAGCAGCCCCCAACCCCAAGGACTAGCTTCCGAGCAGTACTTC. Its protein product is CASSPQPQGLASEQYF.